The sequence of this T cell receptor beta chain was determined in a study of response to subunit inactivated influenza vaccine (dated by TCRdb to 2016 to 2018). For the study in its entirety: The study used deep quantitative T cell receptor repertoire profiling to track responses to a trivalent subunit inactivated influenza vaccine.

The sample holds many counts of this clonotype. Its antigen is not yet known. Per-base qualities were not stored, and no clone one base away is much larger. V is shortened by 7 bases, J by 5 bases, and the region joining them spans 14 bases. Sequences SQVTM (CDR1) and ANQGSEA (CDR2) are obtained from the germline V gene. The CDR3 measures 13 amino acids from cysteine to phenylalanine. This entry keeps only the CDR3 DNA: 39 bases, framed from base 1. What the time point label conveys for this sample: 45 days after influenza vaccine administration. Library preparation was by RT-PCR. Data came from an Illumina HiSeq 2500. Clones were called with MiXCR by TCRdb after fastp trimmed the public reads at Q25, and only in-frame beta chains were retained. When rows share a CDR3 protein, they turn into one entry using the most common DNA and genes. The sample data list about 520,000 distinct CDR3 sequences, and roughly 11% of these were observed just once. The top ten clonotypes cover about 12% of the sample.

The full study reports these points: According to the authors, only a limited number of new T cells may be recruited by each seasonal influenza vaccination.

This material consisted of PBMCs from blood, taken about 40 days after vaccination. The receptor's source is a man aged 50-59 years who received an inactivated influenza vaccine. Donor details come from another sample of the same person, matched by shared clones. The chain is assembled from TRBV29-1 and TRBJ2-2; the D gene identity is not certain. The CDR3 reads CSAPMGWTGELFF. The DNA is TGCAGCGCCCCGATGGGATGGACCGGGGAGCTGTTTTTT.